This T cell receptor (beta chain) came from a study of T cell responses to AZD1222 COVID-19 vaccine. Study-wide results and caveats: The donor cohort was predominantly white British with a female majority, and clonal diversity may have been underestimated.

About this clone: Its antigen is not known.

CDR3 length: 13 amino acids. CDR1 is LNHDA and CDR2 is SQIVND in the germline V gene (reference sequence). The V gene lost 9 bases and the J gene lost 5 bases, with 14 bases spanning the gap. Here immunoSEQ multiplex PCR was the method, and the copy in TCRdb shows in-frame clones only, minus some. The repertoire holds 150,000 to 200,000 clones, with 75% to 95% as singletons. The input for sequencing was peripheral blood, taken on day 0 of AZD1222 vaccination. This chain links TRBV19 with TRBJ1-5; weak D call: TRBD1 (5 bases). The sequence came from an adult in good health. CDR3 sequence: CASHGGNYQPQHF. The DNA for the CDR3 is TGTGCCAGCCACGGGGGGAACTATCAGCCCCAGCATTTT.